This T cell receptor (beta chain) was sequenced during a study of T cell changes during pregnancy in multiple sclerosis. The J segment lost 3 bases and the V segment lost 6 bases, leaving 7 bases of the junction unmatched. The CDR3 runs 14 residues. Germline V gene lookup returns CDR1 MNHEY and CDR2 SMNVEV (reference sequence). Repertoires were generated with immunoSEQ multiplex PCR, while TCRdb's copy carries only in-frame clones and drops some. The sample yields just over 80,000 clones, around 96% seen once. Sequenced material: peripheral blood, taken in the second trimester of pregnancy. The rearrangement links TRBV27 to TRBJ2-7, with 8 bases lining up with TRBD1. The sequence was obtained from a female donor with multiple sclerosis, enrolled in a pregnancy study. The CDR3 loop is CASSAGTGGYEQYF. In nucleotides, the CDR3 is TGTGCCAGCAGCGCCGGGACAGGAGGCTACGAGCAGTACTTC.